These T cell receptor beta chains were read from a single sample in a study of blood T cells in healthy people across ages. Using its own MiXCR run on the 5' RACE reads, TCRdb lists one record per CDR3 protein. Counted here are 1,800,000 or so distinct CDR3 sequences, roughly two fifths occurring once; the ten biggest clones make up 23%. The sequencing sample was made of blood. All receptors come from a human donor in good health. CDR3s include the opening cysteine and the closing phenylalanine or tryptophan. The D gene is left open where the match is weak. Some rows mark clone size as missing; the rest say once, few, many or name a class of expanded clone.

clone_size j_call v_call d_call cdr3_aa cdr3_nt
. TRBJ1-1 TRBV4-2 . CASSQELAAENTEAFF TGTGCCAGCAGCCAAGAGCTGGCAGCAGAGAACACTGAAGCTTTCTTT
. TRBJ1-2 TRBV7-9 . CASSLALIFYDYTF TGTGCCAGCAGCTTAGCCCTGATCTTCTATGACTACACCTTC
. TRBJ1-2 TRBV28 . CASQAELGGYTF TGTGCCAGCCAGGCGGAGTTGGGCGGCTACACCTTC
many TRBJ1-2 TRBV4-2 TRBD1 CASSQVQGARGYTF TGTGCCAGCAGCCAAGTACAGGGGGCAAGGGGCTACACCTTC
. TRBJ2-1 TRBV9 TRBD2 CASSPRGGLNNEQFF TGTGCCAGCAGCCCGCGGGGGGGCCTGAACAATGAGCAGTTCTTC
few TRBJ1-1 TRBV20-1 . CSARGIFRENTEAFF TGCAGTGCTAGAGGTATCTTCAGGGAGAACACTGAAGCTTTCTTT
. TRBJ2-5 TRBV7-2 . CASSPSLQATQYF TGTGCCAGCAGCCCTAGTTTGCAGGCGACCCAGTACTTC
. TRBJ2-7 TRBV3-1 . CASSKRTGPYEQYF TGTGCCAGCAGCAAAAGGACCGGACCCTACGAGCAGTACTTC
few TRBJ1-2 TRBV7-2 . CASSLGTHGRGHTF TGTGCCAGCAGCTTAGGTACTCACGGGCGGGGCCACACCTTC
. TRBJ2-6 TRBV7-3 . CASSLIGGVSGANVLTF TGTGCCAGCAGCTTAATAGGGGGTGTCTCTGGGGCCAACGTCCTGACTTTC
. TRBJ1-5 TRBV12-3/TRBV12-4 . CASRGLSGPQHF TGTGCCAGCAGAGGACTGAGTGGGCCCCAGCATTTT